The 17 T cell receptor beta chains in this list originate from one sample, sequenced in a study of blood T cell repertoires in COVID-19. The repertoire was sequenced with immunoSEQ multiplex PCR; TCRdb's copy has only in-frame clones and lacks some. This repertoire shows about 160,000 clones, approximately 82% found once; its top ten account for 10% to 15%. Specimen: peripheral blood. The receptors derive from a man between 65 and 85 years old who had recovered from COVID-19.

This sequence joins TRBV18 and TRBJ2-7; 11 bases are a match to TRBD1. V shed 0 bases and J 4 bases; nucleotides not matched to a gene: 5. The CDR3 runs to 16 residues. Germline V gene data show CDR1 as KGHSH and CDR2 as LQKENI. The CDR3 nucleotides are TGTGCCAGCTCACCACCGACAGGACAGGGGGCTTACGAGCAGTACTTC. This sequence encodes CASSPPTGQGAYEQYF.

In DNA, the CDR3 is TGTGCCAGCTCACCAAACCGGGAGCGTACGTACGAGCAGTACTTC. It codes for CASSPNRERTYEQYF. The genes are TRBV18 and TRBJ2-7, with D perhaps matching TRBD2 (6 bases). The CDR3 has 15 amino acids. The germline CDR1 and CDR2 sequences are KGHSH and LQKENI. The V gene lost 2 bases and the J gene lost 4 bases, with 15 bases spanning the gap.

The chain combines TRBV3-1 (or the pseudogene TRBV3-2) with TRBJ2-2, with D perhaps TRBD1 (5 bases). The CDR3 runs 14 residues. Per germline, CDR1 LGHDT and CDR2 YNNKEL (reference sequence). V dropped 4 bases and J dropped 2 bases, with 8 bases sitting between them. The CDR3 nucleotides read TGTGCCAGCAGCCCAGACAGAAACACCGGGGAGCTGTTTTTT. Translated: CASSPDRNTGELFF.

The chain employs TRBV28 and TRBJ1-1; D not certain. CDR3 length: 11 amino acids. The V and J ends lost 11 bases and 1 base respectively, with 8 bases between them. The germline gives CDR1 MDHEN, CDR2 SYDVKM. CDR3 region: CACVANTEAFF. CDR3 coding DNA: TGTGCCTGTGTGGCGAACACTGAAGCTTTCTTT.

The rearrangement links TRBV4-3 to TRBJ1-6; D unresolved. This CDR3 has 15 amino acids. CDR1 LGHNA and CDR2 YSLEER come from the germline V gene. Trimming took 1 base from V and 2 from J, leaving 6 bases between them. The CDR3 region is CASSQGTPYNSPLHF. In nucleotides, the CDR3 is TGCGCCAGCAGCCAAGGGACTCCCTATAATTCACCCCTCCACTTT.

V and J are TRBV5-1 and TRBJ2-5; 8 positions agree with TRBD1. The CDR3 runs 14 residues. Per germline, CDR1 SGHRS and CDR2 YFSETQ. V lost 5 bases and J lost 4; bases outside the gene matches: 7. The chain's CDR3 is CASSRQGMSETQYF. As DNA, the CDR3 is TGCGCCAGCAGTCGACAGGGGATGTCAGAGACCCAGTACTTC.

The gene calls are TRBV28 and TRBJ2-7; maybe TRBD1 (6 bases). From germline, CDR1 is MDHEN and CDR2 SYDVKM. The V and J ends lost 10 bases and 0 bases respectively, with 13 bases between them. This CDR3 comprises 13 residues. The CDR3 loop reads CATSTGTSYEQYF. The CDR3 DNA reads as TGTGCCACCTCGACAGGTACCTCCTACGAGCAGTACTTC.

This clone was observed a few times. V usage is TRBV21-1 and J usage is TRBJ2-1; TRBD2 is the table's D call, not checked against the DNA. TRBV21-1 is a pseudogene locus. The CDR3 runs 19 residues. CDR3 in amino acids: CASSKRTGPQRLTYNEQFF. Here the CDR3 DNA reads TGTGCCAGCAGCAAACGGACTGGCCCACAGCGCCTTACCTACAATGAGCAGTTCTTC.

The rearrangement joins TRBV10-3 to TRBJ1-2; D gene unclear. CDR1 is ENHRY and CDR2 is SYGVKD in the germline V gene. Trimming stripped 3 bases from V and 2 bases from J, with 10 bases between. The CDR3 totals 14 residues. CDR3 bases: TGTGCCATCAGTGAAGGAGGCAGCAACTATGGCTACACCTTC. It encodes CAISEGGSNYGYTF.

The rearrangement links TRBV9 to TRBJ2-3; D is perhaps TRBD2 (6 bases). Germline V gives CDR1 SGDLS, CDR2 YYNGEE. Deletions cut 4 bases from V and 6 bases from J, with 9 bases between. The CDR3 covers 12 residues. Here the CDR3 reads CASSLASDTQYF. The CDR3 DNA reads TGTGCCAGCAGCCTAGCGAGTGATACGCAGTATTTT. Full variable domain (remainder filled in from reference TRBV9 and TRBJ2-3): DSGVTQTPKHLITATGQRVTLRCSPRSGDLSVYWYQQSLDQGLQFLIQYYNGEERAKGNILERFSAQQFPDLHSELNLSSLELGDSALYFCASSLASDTQYFGPGTRLTVL.

J is TRBJ2-5 and V is TRBV11-2; possible D gene TRBD2, 7 bases. CDR1 is SGHAT and CDR2 is FQNNGV in the germline V gene. V shed 7 bases and J shed 2 bases, with 14 bases lying between them. The CDR3 sequence is 14 residues long. The DNA for the CDR3 is TGTGCCAGCATGTCGGGGGGCACACAAGAGACCCAGTACTTC. Amino acids: CASMSGGTQETQYF.

This clone was found a few times. V and J are TRBV10-1 and TRBJ2-2, with a weak D call TRBD1 (5 bases). Germline loops: CDR1 WNHNN, CDR2 SYGVQD (reference sequence). Trimming removed 9 bases from V and 3 bases from J, with 11 bases in between. This CDR3 comprises 13 residues. In DNA form, the CDR3 reads TGCGCCAGTCAGGGCTGGGACACCGGGGAGCTGTTTTTT. It encodes CASQGWDTGELFF.

The chain has TRBV4-1 and TRBJ1-1; the D gene is possibly TRBD1 (5 bases). The CDR3 extends over 14 amino acids. The V gene lost 0 bases and the J gene lost 4 bases, with 9 bases spanning the gap. Germline V gene lookup returns CDR1 MGHRA and CDR2 YSYEKL. DNA for the CDR3: TGCGCCAGCAGCCAAGATGGGGGGACCACTGAAGCTTTCTTT. It yields the protein CASSQDGGTTEAFF.

The chain has TRBV7-2 and TRBJ2-7, with a weak D call TRBD2 (5 bases). Trimming took 1 base from V and 1 from J, leaving 8 bases between them. The CDR3 contains 14 residues. Germline loops: CDR1 SGHTA, CDR2 FQGNSA. The CDR3 bases are TGTGCCAGCAGCTTAGTGTGGGAGTCCTACGAGCAGTACTTC. Protein sequence: CASSLVWESYEQYF. Combining the CDR3 with reference TRBV7-2 and TRBJ2-7 gives the whole variable domain GAGVSQSPSNKVTEKGKDVELRCDPISGHTALYWYRQSLGQGLEFLIYFQGNSAPDKSGLPSDRFSAERTGGSVSTLTIQRTQQEDSAVYLCASSLVWESYEQYFGPGTRLTVT.

The rearrangement links TRBV6-5 to TRBJ1-5; D is undetermined. The CDR3 is 15 residues long. The V gene's germline CDR1 is MNHEY and CDR2 SVGAGI. Trimming shortened V by 5 bases and J by 1 base, and 12 bases separated the two germline ends. CDR3 nucleotide sequence: TGTGCCAGCAGTACTAGTTACAGCAGCAATCAGCCCCAGCATTTT. Amino acid sequence: CASSTSYSSNQPQHF.

V is TRBV30 and J is TRBJ2-7; 10 bases match TRBD1. Losses at the gene ends were 5 bases for V and 2 bases for J; bases not matched to a gene: 3. The germline V gene encodes CDR1 GTSNPN and CDR2 SVGIG (reference sequence). The CDR3 consists of 13 residues. CDR3 sequence reads: CAWGGQGAYEQYF. In nucleotides, the CDR3 is TGTGCCTGGGGAGGACAGGGGGCCTACGAGCAGTACTTC.

This chain links TRBV7-9 with TRBJ1-3; D not resolved. This CDR3 has 15 amino acids. Trimming stripped 1 base from V and 0 bases from J, with 7 bases between. CDR1 and CDR2 (germline): SEHNR, FQNEAQ (reference sequence). The CDR3 sequence is CASSLEQVSGNTIYF. The CDR3 coding sequence is TGTGCCAGCAGCTTAGAGCAGGTCTCTGGAAACACCATATATTTT.